What follows are 21 T cell receptor beta chains derived from one specimen sequenced in a study of shared clonotypes between healthy human individuals. Sequenced by immunoSEQ multiplex PCR; TCRdb stores in-frame clones only, minus some. This table holds a few hundred thousand clones, around nine tenths found once. Sequencing was carried out using memory CD8+ T cells sorted from blood. Subset meaning: CD45RO+ cells pooled with CCR7-negative TemRA cells. The origin of the receptors is a man younger than 35 in good health.

This clone was detected a few times. The rearrangement joins TRBV14 to TRBJ2-7, with unresolved D. CDR3 size: 14 residues. V lost 1 base and J 2 bases, leaving 9 bases between the germline ends. The V gene's germline CDR1 is SGHDN and CDR2 FVKESK. The CDR3 loop is CASSQAHPAYEQYF. The CDR3 DNA follows: TGTGCCAGCAGCCAAGCCCATCCAGCCTACGAGCAGTACTTC. The complete variable domain, with remaining parts taken from reference TRBV14 and TRBJ2-7, reads EAGVTQFPSHSVIEKGQTVTLRCDPISGHDNLYWYRRVMGKEIKFLLHFVKESKQDESGMPNNRFLAERTGGTYSTLKVQPAELEDSGVYFCASSQAHPAYEQYFGPGTRLTVT.

This chain links TRBV6-5 with TRBJ2-6; 7 bases align to TRBD1. The CDR3 spans 14 residues. V lost 5 bases, J lost 2 bases, and 0 bases stayed unmatched. CDR1 is MNHEY and CDR2 is SVGAGI in the germline V gene. The CDR3 spells CASSDRAGANVLTF. DNA for the CDR3: TGTGCCAGCAGTGACAGGGCTGGGGCCAACGTCCTGACTTTC.

This sequence joins TRBV15 and TRBJ1-6, with TRBD1 as a possible D gene (5 bases). Germline V gene data show CDR1 as LNHNV and CDR2 as YYDKDF (reference sequence). CDR3 length equals 18 residues. Trimming shortened V by 0 bases and J by 8 bases, and 20 bases separated the two germline ends. This CDR3 reads CATSRDLPNRGIYSPLHF. The DNA of the CDR3 is TGTGCCACCAGCAGAGATCTCCCAAATCGGGGGATATATTCACCCCTCCACTTT.

This chain joins TRBV7-9 and TRBJ2-7; D ambiguous. This CDR3 region has 17 residues. Germline V gives CDR1 SEHNR, CDR2 FQNEAQ (reference sequence). The germline V and J ends were trimmed by 5 bases and 4 bases, with 24 bases remaining between them. CDR3 sequence reads: CASSRDLGLGGQYEQYF. CDR3 nucleotide sequence: TGTGCCAGCAGCCGTGACTTAGGTCTGGGCGGCCAATACGAGCAGTACTTC.

V usage is TRBV27 and J usage is TRBJ1-1; D is unresolved. The CDR3 consists of 15 residues. Germline CDR1 reads MNHEY; CDR2 reads SMNVEV (reference sequence). Trimming took 8 bases from V and 3 from J, leaving 19 bases between them. DNA of the CDR3: TGTGCCAGCTTTTCGTCGGGCCAACTACACACTGAAGCTTTCTTT. Protein sequence: CASFSSGQLHTEAFF.

This clone was counted a single time. The chain carries TRBV12-5 and TRBJ2-5, with D possibly being TRBD2 (5 bases). CDR3 length equals 16 residues. V lost 5 bases to trimming and J lost 5 bases, with 21 bases between them. The germline V gene encodes CDR1 LGHNT and CDR2 FRNRAP. The CDR3 DNA is TGTGCTAGTGGTCCTGGGAGCCTAACCAGACCGGAGACCCAGTACTTC. Residues: CASGPGSLTRPETQYF.

The chain recombines TRBV7-6 with TRBJ1-3, with D uncertain. The CDR3 length is 13 residues. In germline, CDR1 is SGHVS, CDR2 FNYEAQ. The V end lost 2 bases, the J end lost 5 bases, and 7 bases lay between the germline ends. The DNA for the CDR3 is TGTGCCAGCAGCTTATATCGGAGAAACACCATATATTTT. Protein: CASSLYRRNTIYF.

This chain joins TRBV29-1 and TRBJ2-2, with TRBD2 identical over 13 bases. V trimming: 3 bases; J trimming: 5 bases; junction bases outside the gene matches: 6. Germline V lookup: CDR1 SQVTM, CDR2 ANQGSEA. The CDR3 totals 16 residues. The DNA of the CDR3 is TGCAGCGTTGACGGACTAGCGGGAGAAGATACCGGGGAGCTGTTTTTT. Its translation is CSVDGLAGEDTGELFF.

The V call is TRBV5-1, the J call TRBJ1-1; tentatively, D is TRBD1 (5 bases). V lost 3 bases to trimming and J lost 4 bases, with 16 bases between them. CDR1 is SGHRS, CDR2 YFSETQ, per germline. The CDR3 is made up of 15 amino acids. The CDR3 DNA reads TGCGCCAGCAGCTCCACCGGGGCTCCCGGCACTGAAGCTTTCTTT. This translates into CASSSTGAPGTEAFF.

The chain combines TRBV7-6 with TRBJ2-1; D is unresolved. V was shortened by 5 bases and J by 6 bases, with 8 bases between the two germline ends. This CDR3 contains 12 residues. The germline V gene encodes CDR1 SGHVS and CDR2 FNYEAQ. The CDR3 region has the DNA TGTGCCAGCAGCAATGCCGGCAATGAGCAGTTCTTC. Translated: CASSNAGNEQFF.

This chain links TRBV19 with TRBJ2-7; maybe TRBD2 (8 bases). This CDR3 region has 15 residues. Trimming took off 5 bases at V and 0 bases at J, with 14 bases between the two ends. Germline V gene data show CDR1 as LNHDA and CDR2 as SQIVND (reference sequence). The CDR3 region has the DNA TGTGCCAGTAGTCCACAGGGGACTAGCTCCTACGAGCAGTACTTC. As protein: CASSPQGTSSYEQYF.

V and J are TRBV25-1 and TRBJ2-5; the D call may be TRBD1 or TRBD2 (5 bases each). CDR3 length equals 13 residues. V was shortened by 7 bases and J by 3 bases, with 12 bases between the two germline ends. Germline CDR1 and CDR2: MGHDK and SYGVNS. CDR3 nucleotides: TGTGCCAGCAACTTCGGGGCCGAAGAGACCCAGTACTTC. This sequence encodes CASNFGAEETQYF. Based on the CDR3 plus reference TRBV25-1 and TRBJ2-5, the full variable domain is EADIYQTPRYLVIGTGKKITLECSQTMGHDKMYWYQQDPGMELHLIHYSYGVNSTEKGDLSSESTVSRIRTEHFPLTLESARPSHTSQYLCASNFGAEETQYFGPGTRLLVL.

This rearrangement joins TRBV7-9 to TRBJ2-5, with D unclear. This CDR3 has 12 amino acids. Germline V gene lookup returns CDR1 SEHNR and CDR2 FQNEAQ (reference sequence). Between the trimmed V and J ends, which lost 3 bases and 3 bases, there was a span of 5 bases. CDR3 protein: CASSFLEETQYF. As DNA, the CDR3 is TGTGCCAGCAGCTTCCTGGAAGAGACCCAGTACTTC.

This chain connects TRBV30 to TRBJ1-2; 7 bases line up with TRBD1. CDR1 and CDR2 from the germline V gene are GTSNPN and SVGIG (reference sequence). V shed 1 base and J 4 bases; nucleotides not matched to a gene: 3. The CDR3 length is 13 residues. The CDR3 DNA reads TGTGCCTGGAGTGGGGACAGTTTCTATGGCTACACCTTC. This sequence encodes CAWSGDSFYGYTF.

The chain links TRBV6-5 to TRBJ2-7, with TRBD1 as a possible D gene (6 bases). CDR1 and CDR2 (germline): MNHEY, SVGAGI. The V end was cut by 2 bases, the J end by 0 bases, with 14 bases between. This CDR3 comprises 16 residues. The CDR3 nucleotides read TGTGCCAGCAGTTACGGCGGCAGGGGTACCTCCTACGAGCAGTACTTC. Translated: CASSYGGRGTSYEQYF.

This sequence joins TRBV5-1 and TRBJ2-6, with D possibly matching TRBD2 (5 bases). Trimming pared 1 base from V and 2 bases from J, leaving 10 bases between. This CDR3 is 16 amino acids long. From germline, CDR1 is SGHRS and CDR2 YFSETQ. CDR3 DNA sequence: TGCGCCAGCAGCTTGCGTCGGGGAGCTGGGGCCAACGTCCTGACTTTC. This codes for CASSLRRGAGANVLTF.

The J gene is TRBJ2-7, the V gene TRBV7-9; D unclear. With 4 bases removed from V and 1 base from J, the gap between germline ends came to 8 bases. CDR3 size: 13 residues. From germline, CDR1 is SEHNR and CDR2 FQNEAQ (reference sequence). In DNA, the CDR3 is TGTGCCAGCAGCTCCACAGAGTCCTACGAGCAGTACTTC. Residues: CASSSTESYEQYF. Variable domain in full (rest from reference TRBV7-9 and TRBJ2-7): DTGVSQNPRHKITKRGQNVTFRCDPISEHNRLYWYRQTLGQGPEFLTYFQNEAQLEKSRLLSDRFSAERPKGSFSTLEIQRTEQGDSAMYLCASSSTESYEQYFGPGTRLTVT.

The chain uses TRBV4-1 and TRBJ2-5, with no clear D. The CDR3 sequence is 13 residues long. Trimming left V 1 base short and J 4 bases short, with 7 bases between. CDR1 is MGHRA and CDR2 is YSYEKL in the germline V gene. Here the CDR3 DNA reads TGCGCCAGCAGCCAAGCACCTACAGAGACCCAGTACTTC. The encoded protein is CASSQAPTETQYF.

The rearrangement uses TRBV5-8 and TRBJ1-4, with D uncertain. This CDR3 has 15 residues. Trimming cost V 8 bases and J 2 bases, with 16 bases left between them. CDR1 and CDR2 from the germline V gene are SGHTS and YDEGEE. CDR3 protein: CASRQSWWTNEKLFF. The CDR3 nucleotides read TGTGCCAGTCGTCAATCATGGTGGACTAATGAAAAACTGTTTTTT.

The chain carries TRBV2 and TRBJ2-7; 11 nucleotides match TRBD1. There are 16 residues in the CDR3. V shed 6 bases, J shed 5 bases, and the junction held 12 bases outside the gene matches. Germline assignment: CDR1 SNHLY and CDR2 FYNNEI. The CDR3, as DNA: TGTGCCAGCAGCCCGAACCGGGACAGGGGGAGCGACGAGCAGTACTTC. Encoded protein: CASSPNRDRGSDEQYF.

The rearrangement uses TRBV27 and TRBJ1-2; 10 positions agree with TRBD1. The V and J ends lost 5 bases and 8 bases, in that order; junction bases with no gene match: 5. CDR3 length: 13 residues. CDR1 MNHEY and CDR2 SMNVEV come from the germline V gene (reference sequence). The CDR3 loop is CASSMTGGQGYTF. For the CDR3, the DNA is TGTGCCAGCAGTATGACAGGGGGCCAGGGCTACACCTTC.